This is a list of T cell receptor beta chains from one sample in a study of tissue T cells after allogeneic stem cell transplantation. Clones were sequenced by immunoSEQ multiplex PCR, and TCRdb holds only the in-frame ones, with some missing. The table lists more than 8,000 clones, around three fifths of them singletons. The specimen was tissue from the jejunum, collected at autopsy. These receptors were taken from a female donor at least 60 years old with lung cancer. The CDR3 runs from the conserved cysteine through the conserved F or W. Each record gives: clone size, V gene, D gene, J gene, CDR3 protein, CDR3 DNA. D genes are given only for firm matches. Part of the rows lack a size; the others show once, few, many or a class for expanded clones.

abundance: NA
v_gene: TRBV18
d_gene: NA
j_gene: TRBJ1-4
CDR3aa: CASSPRRGLNEKLFF
CDR3nt: TGTGCCAGCTCACCCCGGAGAGGGCTTAATGAAAAACTGTTTTTT

abundance: NA
v_gene: TRBV11-1
d_gene: TRBD1
j_gene: TRBJ2-4
CDR3aa: CASSFGTGGRNIQYF
CDR3nt: TGTGCCAGCAGCTTCGGGACAGGGGGGAGGAACATTCAGTACTTC

abundance: NA
v_gene: TRBV7-3
d_gene: NA
j_gene: TRBJ2-1
CDR3aa: CASSLNGRGQFF
CDR3nt: TGTGCCAGCAGCTTAAATGGTAGGGGGCAGTTCTTC

abundance: NA
v_gene: TRBV5-1
d_gene: TRBD2
j_gene: TRBJ2-3
CDR3aa: CASSTTSALTDTQYF
CDR3nt: TGCGCCAGCAGCACGACTAGCGCTCTCACAGATACGCAGTATTTT

abundance: NA
v_gene: TRBV15
d_gene: TRBD1
j_gene: TRBJ1-5
CDR3aa: CATSTRGDRARLQPNQPQHF
CDR3nt: TGTGCCACCAGCACCCGGGGGGACAGGGCTCGGCTGCAACCAAATCAGCCCCAGCATTTT

abundance: NA
v_gene: TRBV5-1
d_gene: NA
j_gene: TRBJ2-2
CDR3aa: CASSLRGYGAGELFF
CDR3nt: TGCGCCAGCAGCTTGAGAGGGTATGGTGCCGGGGAGCTGTTTTTT

abundance: NA
v_gene: TRBV21-1
d_gene: NA
j_gene: TRBJ2-7
CDR3aa: CASSKASGGAVKDEQYF
CDR3nt: TGTGCCAGCAGCAAAGCTAGCGGGGGGGCGGTTAAGGACGAGCAGTACTTC

abundance: NA
v_gene: TRBV18
d_gene: NA
j_gene: TRBJ1-1
CDR3aa: CASSPDTRFEAFF
CDR3nt: TGTGCCAGCTCACCAGATACCAGGTTTGAAGCTTTCTTT

abundance: NA
v_gene: TRBV9
d_gene: TRBD2
j_gene: TRBJ2-5
CDR3aa: CASSVATGEGTQYF
CDR3nt: TGTGCCAGCAGCGTAGCTACGGGGGAGGGGACCCAGTACTTC

abundance: few
v_gene: TRBV4-2
d_gene: TRBD2
j_gene: TRBJ2-5
CDR3aa: CASSQALAGGRWSETQYF
CDR3nt: TGTGCCAGCAGCCAAGCCCTAGCGGGGGGGCGTTGGTCAGAGACCCAGTACTTC

abundance: NA
v_gene: TRBV5-6
d_gene: NA
j_gene: TRBJ2-1
CDR3aa: CASSLPDNEQFF
CDR3nt: TGTGCCAGCAGCTTGCCGGACAATGAGCAGTTCTTC

abundance: NA
v_gene: TRBV5-6
d_gene: TRBD1
j_gene: TRBJ1-1
CDR3aa: CASSWDRGRINTEAFF
CDR3nt: TGTGCCAGCAGCTGGGACAGGGGGCGAATAAACACTGAAGCTTTCTTT

abundance: few
v_gene: TRBV7-2
d_gene: TRBD1
j_gene: TRBJ1-3
CDR3aa: CASSLYGTVSGNTIYF
CDR3nt: TGTGCCAGCAGCCTATACGGGACAGTCTCTGGAAACACCATATATTTT

abundance: NA
v_gene: TRBV29-1
d_gene: TRBD2
j_gene: TRBJ2-5
CDR3aa: CSVQRGPQETQYF
CDR3nt: TGCAGCGTTCAGCGGGGACCACAAGAGACCCAGTACTTC

abundance: NA
v_gene: TRBV7-9
d_gene: NA
j_gene: TRBJ2-6
CDR3aa: CASSTSGANVLTF
CDR3nt: TGTGCCAGCAGTACTTCTGGGGCCAACGTCCTGACTTTC

abundance: medium-sized
v_gene: TRBV29-1
d_gene: TRBD1
j_gene: TRBJ1-6
CDR3aa: CSVEGGQGGTNSPLHF
CDR3nt: TGCAGCGTTGAAGGGGGACAGGGGGGAACCAATTCACCCCTCCACTTT

abundance: NA
v_gene: TRBV11-3
d_gene: TRBD1
j_gene: TRBJ2-2
CDR3aa: CGTGGVSGELFF
CDR3nt: TGTGGGACAGGGGGAGTTAGCGGGGAGCTGTTTTTT